This T cell receptor beta chain was recovered during a study of shared clonotypes between healthy human individuals. With 4 bases removed from V and 5 bases from J, the gap between germline ends came to 19 bases. CDR3 length: 15 residues. Germline CDR1 and CDR2: SGHDT and YYEEEE. Per the authors' pipeline: There were no quality scores in the junction-only immunoSEQ sequences, so filtering differed. Clones were read by immunoSEQ multiplex PCR, and TCRdb kept only the in-frame ones, dropping some. Clone size and the V and J calls come from that table; the DNA yielded D and trimming. Counted here are about 2.4 million clones, 85% to 95% occurring once; the ten biggest clones make up around 0.14%. Everyone who donated was a Caucasian adult who lived in Nashville, Tennessee. About this clone itself: What it binds is unknown.

Study-wide points: Sharing across a handful of donors was seen in about 5% of naive CD4 clonotypes.

V usage is TRBV5-6 and J usage is TRBJ2-7, with D possibly being TRBD1 (6 bases). The sequence derives from a man aged 18 to 29 in good health. Sequenced input: naive CD4+ T cells sorted from blood. Subset of the sample: CD45RA+ positively selected. CDR3 sequence reads: CASSRIQGIWDEQYF. DNA for the CDR3: TGTGCCAGCAGCCGAATACAGGGAATCTGGGACGAGCAGTACTTC.